The 12 T cell receptor beta chains given below trace back to one sample, sequenced in a study of technical replicates of blood from a handful of donors. Sequencing was performed with immunoSEQ multiplex PCR; in TCRdb, only in-frame clones are kept and a portion is missing. This sample yields more than 65,000 clones, of which 90% to 95% are seen a single time; 0.4% to 0.45% belongs to the top ten. The material sequenced was T cells isolated from PBMCs. These receptor sequences come from a human donor in good health.

The rearrangement joins TRBV4-3 to TRBJ2-3, with D possibly TRBD2 on 6 matching bases. The CDR3 is 14 residues long. Between the trimmed V and J ends, which lost 1 base and 4 bases, there was a span of 9 bases. The germline V gene has CDR1 LGHNA and CDR2 YSLEER. The DNA of the CDR3 is TGCGCCAGCAGCCAAGGACTAGATCCAGATACGCAGTATTTT. This translates into CASSQGLDPDTQYF.

The J gene is TRBJ1-2, the V gene TRBV7-9; D remains ambiguous. The germline CDR1 and CDR2 sequences are SEHNR and FQNEAQ (reference sequence). V lost 1 base and J 7 bases, leaving 13 bases between the germline ends. This CDR3 has 14 residues. Written as DNA, the CDR3 is TGTGCCAGCAGCTTAGGCCAGGTACTGGGTGGCTACACCTTC. Translated: CASSLGQVLGGYTF.

The chain combines TRBV19 with TRBJ1-2; D not resolved. Germline assignment: CDR1 LNHDA and CDR2 SQIVND (reference sequence). This CDR3 is 14 amino acids long. The ends were cut back, 2 bases at V and 0 bases at J, with 7 bases in the middle. CDR3 sequence reads: CASSIPRANYGYTF. CDR3 coding DNA: TGTGCCAGTAGTATACCTCGGGCTAACTATGGCTACACCTTC.

A single count supports this clone. The gene calls are TRBV30 and TRBJ1-4; 8 nucleotides align to TRBD1. The ends lost 8 bases at V and 4 bases at J; junction bases unmatched: 9. The CDR3 has 14 amino acids. CDR1 is GTSNPN, CDR2 SVGIG, per germline (reference sequence). The CDR3 loop reads CAIDPGQDNEKLFF. CDR3 bases: TGTGCCATAGATCCGGGACAGGATAATGAAAAACTGTTTTTT.

The chain joins TRBV13 to TRBJ2-7; tentatively, D is TRBD1 (7 bases). CDR1 is PRHDT, CDR2 FYEKMQ, per germline (reference sequence). The CDR3 extends over 14 amino acids. V was pared by 8 bases and J by 1 base, with 15 bases between. CDR3 amino acids: CASAPGGRSYEQYF. The CDR3 bases are TGTGCCAGCGCCCCAGGGGGGAGATCCTACGAGCAGTACTTC.

The V call is TRBV7-8, the J call TRBJ2-2; 8 bases align to TRBD2. This CDR3 region has 15 residues. Trimming removed 5 bases from V and 3 bases from J; junction bases left unmatched: 5. In germline, CDR1 is SGHVS, CDR2 FQNEAQ. CDR3 bases: TGTGCCAGCAGCCCCAATAGCGGGGACACCGGGGAGCTGTTTTTT. Translated: CASSPNSGDTGELFF. Full variable domain (remainder filled in from reference TRBV7-8 and TRBJ2-2): GAGVSQSPRYKVAKRGQDVALRCDPISGHVSLFWYQQALGQGPEFLTYFQNEAQLDKSGLPSDRFFAERPEGSVSTLKIQRTQQEDSAVYLCASSPNSGDTGELFFGEGSRLTVL.

This rearrangement joins TRBV5-4 to TRBJ1-2; no firm D call. Per the germline V gene, CDR1 is SGHNT and CDR2 is YYREEE (reference sequence). This CDR3 has 15 residues. V lost 1 base and J lost 2, with 12 bases in between. The CDR3 nucleotides are TGTGCCAGCAGCTTGTACAGCCTCCAAAACTATGGCTACACCTTC. Protein: CASSLYSLQNYGYTF.

This chain joins TRBV30 and TRBJ2-1; TRBD2 aligns across 9 bases. With 0 bases clipped from V and 4 bases from J, the junction kept 4 bases outside the gene matches. Looked up from germline, CDR1 is GTSNPN and CDR2 is SVGIG (reference sequence). The CDR3 covers 15 residues. CDR3: CAWSVGTSRYNEQFF. CDR3 bases: TGTGCCTGGAGTGTCGGGACTAGCAGATACAATGAGCAGTTCTTC. The whole variable domain, remainder taken from reference TRBV30 and TRBJ2-1, is SQTIHQWPATLVQPVGSPLSLECTVEGTSNPNLYWYRQAAGRGLQLLFYSVGIGQISSEVPQNLSASRPQDRQFILSSKKLLLSDSGFYLCAWSVGTSRYNEQFFGPGTRLTVL.

This sequence joins TRBV4-1 and TRBJ2-5, with D possibly matching TRBD2 (6 bases). V was pared by 2 bases and J by 3 bases, with 10 bases between. This CDR3 is 14 amino acids long. The germline V gene encodes CDR1 MGHRA and CDR2 YSYEKL. Written as DNA, the CDR3 is TGCGCCAGCAGCCAACCTCGGACTAAAGAGACCCAGTACTTC. It specifies CASSQPRTKETQYF.

This clone was seen a few times. The rearrangement uses TRBV27 and TRBJ2-2; 8 bases are a match to TRBD2. CDR1 MNHEY and CDR2 SMNVEV come from the germline V gene (reference sequence). J was trimmed by 0 bases and V by 4 bases; bases with no gene match: 1. This CDR3 has 15 residues. The CDR3 loop is CASSWTSPNTGELFF. The CDR3 nucleotides read TGTGCCAGCAGTTGGACTAGCCCGAACACCGGGGAGCTGTTTTTT.

V gene TRBV13 combines with J gene TRBJ2-7; D possibly corresponds to TRBD1 (6 bases). Germline loops: CDR1 PRHDT, CDR2 FYEKMQ (reference sequence). The germline V and J ends were trimmed by 3 bases and 2 bases, with 11 bases remaining between them. The CDR3 consists of 14 residues. This CDR3 is CASSFPGVPYEQYF. The CDR3 DNA sequence: TGTGCCAGCAGCTTCCCAGGGGTCCCCTACGAGCAGTACTTC.

This chain joins TRBV7-8 and TRBJ2-3; D perhaps matches TRBD2 (5 bases). Germline CDR1 is SGHVS and CDR2 is FQNEAQ. The CDR3 is made up of 16 amino acids. The ends were cut back, 5 bases at V and 2 bases at J, with 17 bases in the middle. CDR3 in DNA: TGTGCCAGCAGCGCCGGGGATAGCCCGGCCACAGATACGCAGTATTTT. Its protein is CASSAGDSPATDTQYF.